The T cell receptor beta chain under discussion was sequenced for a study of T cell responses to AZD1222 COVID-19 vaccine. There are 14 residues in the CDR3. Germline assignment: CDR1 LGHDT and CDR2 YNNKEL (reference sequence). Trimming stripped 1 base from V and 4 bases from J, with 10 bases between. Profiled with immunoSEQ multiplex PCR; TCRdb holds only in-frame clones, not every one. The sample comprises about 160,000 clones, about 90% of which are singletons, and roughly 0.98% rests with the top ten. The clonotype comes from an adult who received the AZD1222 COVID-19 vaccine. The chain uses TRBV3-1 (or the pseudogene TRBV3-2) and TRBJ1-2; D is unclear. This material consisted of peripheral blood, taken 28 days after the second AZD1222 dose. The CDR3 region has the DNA TGTGCCAGCAGCCAAGTGCCACAGTTCTATGGCTACACCTTC. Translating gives CASSQVPQFYGYTF.